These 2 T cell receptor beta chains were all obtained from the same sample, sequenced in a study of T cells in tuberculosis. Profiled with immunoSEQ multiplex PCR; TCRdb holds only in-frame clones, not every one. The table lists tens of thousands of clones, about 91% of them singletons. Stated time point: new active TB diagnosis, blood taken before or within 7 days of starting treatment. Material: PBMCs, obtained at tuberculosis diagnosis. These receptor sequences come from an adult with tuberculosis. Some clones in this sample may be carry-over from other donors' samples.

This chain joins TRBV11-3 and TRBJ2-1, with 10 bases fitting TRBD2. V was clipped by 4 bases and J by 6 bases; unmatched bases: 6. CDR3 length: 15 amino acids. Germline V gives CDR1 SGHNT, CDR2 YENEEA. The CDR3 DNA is TGTGCCAGCAGCTCCGGACTAGCGGCCAGCAATGAGCAGTTCTTC. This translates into CASSSGLAASNEQFF. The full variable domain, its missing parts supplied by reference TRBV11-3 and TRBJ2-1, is EAGVVQSPRYKIIEKKQPVAFWCNPISGHNTLYWYLQNLGQGPELLIRYENEEAVDDSQLPKDRFSAERLKGVDSTLKIQPAELGDSAVYLCASSSGLAASNEQFFGPGTRLTVL.

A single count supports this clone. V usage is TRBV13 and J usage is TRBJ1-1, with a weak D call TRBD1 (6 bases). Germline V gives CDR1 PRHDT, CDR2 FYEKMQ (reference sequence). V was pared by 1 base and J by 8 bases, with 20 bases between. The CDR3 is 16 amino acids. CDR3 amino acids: CASSLVGRGPSLEAFF. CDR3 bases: TGTGCCAGCAGCTTAGTAGGCAGGGGCCCTTCTTTGGAAGCTTTCTTT.